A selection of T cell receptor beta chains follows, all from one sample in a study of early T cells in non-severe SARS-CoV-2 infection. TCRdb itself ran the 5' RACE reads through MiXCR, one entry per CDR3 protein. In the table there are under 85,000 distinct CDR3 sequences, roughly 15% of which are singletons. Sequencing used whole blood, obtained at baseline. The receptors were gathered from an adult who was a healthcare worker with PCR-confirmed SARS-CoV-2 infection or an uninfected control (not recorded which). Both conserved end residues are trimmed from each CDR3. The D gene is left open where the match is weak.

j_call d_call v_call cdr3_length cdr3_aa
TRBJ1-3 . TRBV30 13 AWSEEQSSGNTIY
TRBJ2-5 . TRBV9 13 ASSGAPGLQETQY
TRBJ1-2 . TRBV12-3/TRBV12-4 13 ASSFWDTSNYGYT
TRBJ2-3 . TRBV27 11 ASTLSSSDTQY
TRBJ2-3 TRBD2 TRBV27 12 ASSFQREVGTQY
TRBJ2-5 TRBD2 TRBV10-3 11 AIRERLAETQY
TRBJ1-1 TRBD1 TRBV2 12 ASSPGTANTEAF
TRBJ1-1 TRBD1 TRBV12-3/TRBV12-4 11 ASGHRGGAEAF
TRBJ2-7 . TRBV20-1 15 SARLGQGWPQVYEQY
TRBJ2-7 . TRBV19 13 ASSKQQGALNEQY
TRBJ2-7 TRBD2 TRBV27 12 ASSLSTSGYEQY
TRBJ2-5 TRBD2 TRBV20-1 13 SARTGLAGQETQY
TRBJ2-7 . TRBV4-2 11 ASSQVGGYEQY
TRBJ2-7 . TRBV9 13 ASSAHSGGVREQY
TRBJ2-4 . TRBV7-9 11 ASSSVGGYIQY
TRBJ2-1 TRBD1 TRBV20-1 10 SVSGGYNEQF
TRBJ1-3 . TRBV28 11 ASRQSSGNTIY
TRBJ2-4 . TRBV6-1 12 ASMAGLAKNIQY
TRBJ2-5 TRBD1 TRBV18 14 ASSQVTGGEEETQY
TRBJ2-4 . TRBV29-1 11 SALVLTKNIQY
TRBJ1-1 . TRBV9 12 ASSSDQGGTEAF
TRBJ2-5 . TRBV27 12 ASSSFDRGKTQY
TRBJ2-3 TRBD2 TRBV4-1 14 ASSPRTSLSTDTQY
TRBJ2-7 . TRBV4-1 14 ASSQDPGTAAYEQY
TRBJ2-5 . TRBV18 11 ASSPGLQETQY
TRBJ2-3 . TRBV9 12 ASSVNGVSDTQY
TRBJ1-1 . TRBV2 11 ASTQDMNTEAF
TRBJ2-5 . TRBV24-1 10 ATSGQTETQY
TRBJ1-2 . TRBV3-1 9 ASSQDNGYT
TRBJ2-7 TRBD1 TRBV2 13 ASSRGTVISYEQY
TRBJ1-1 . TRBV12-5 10 ASGPGGTEAF
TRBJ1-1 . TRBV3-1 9 ASSQFSEAF
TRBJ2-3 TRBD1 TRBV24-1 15 ATSDTKDRARADTQY
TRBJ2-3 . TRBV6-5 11 ASSYSWMDTQY
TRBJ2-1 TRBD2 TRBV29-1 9 SVTSSDEQF
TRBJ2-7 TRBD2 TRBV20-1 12 SARLAGTAYEQY
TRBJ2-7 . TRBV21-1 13 AGNQPGTESYEQY
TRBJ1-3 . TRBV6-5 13 ASRKGAVSGNTIY
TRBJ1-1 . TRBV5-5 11 ASSFAGRTEAF
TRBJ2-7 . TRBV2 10 ASRPDGHEQY